This T cell receptor beta chain was documented in a study of blood T cell repertoires in COVID-19. Original processing notes: Reference gene primer amplification gave nucleated cell count estimates. Only in-frame clones appear in the TCRdb table, and some are missing; sequencing was by immunoSEQ multiplex PCR. From that table come the V and J calls and clone size; the DNA was used to work out D and trimming. This sample carries roughly 250,000 clones, approximately 86% of them seen once, and the ten largest clones take 2.6%. Across over 20 US areas, participants ranged in age from about 18 to 100 years. This CDR3 is built from 13 residues. V was pared by 7 bases and J by 4 bases, with 13 bases between. Germline loops: CDR1 LNHDA, CDR2 SQIVND (reference sequence).

V is TRBV19 and J is TRBJ1-2; TRBD1 is a possible D gene (5 bases). This TCR came from a woman aged 25 to 39 with acute COVID-19. The sequencing sample was made of PBMCs or T cells enriched from blood (not recorded which). CDR3 DNA sequence: TGTGCCAGTATCCGCGGGGGAGGCTATGGCTACACCTTC. This codes for CASIRGGGYGYTF. Variable domain in full (rest from reference TRBV19 and TRBJ1-2): DGGITQSPKYLFRKEGQNVTLSCEQNLNHDAMYWYRQDPGQGLRLIYYSQIVNDFQKGDIAEGYSVSREKKESFPLTVTSAQKNPTAFYLCASIRGGGYGYTFGSGTRLTVV.